Listed below are T cell receptor beta chains from one sample, sequenced in a study of chemoradiotherapy in HPV16-positive cancers. The protocol was immunoSEQ multiplex PCR, while the TCRdb copy is restricted to in-frame clones and leaves out a portion. The profile shows around 53,000 clones, more than 75% of them singletons. The specimen comprised blood, sampled from a patient who underwent chemoradiotherapy. The source is a human donor with HPV-associated anogenital cancer. CDR3s include the opening cysteine and the closing phenylalanine or tryptophan. The D gene is left open where the match is weak. Part of the rows lack a size; the others show once, few, many or a class for expanded clones.

j_call	clone_size	v_call	d_call	cdr3_aa	cdr3_nt
TRBJ1-1	few	TRBV11-2	TRBD1	CASSLSGGQEAFF	TGTGCCAGCAGCTTATCAGGGGGCCAAGAAGCTTTCTTT
TRBJ2-6	-	TRBV19	-	CASSLQGGSGANVLTF	TGTGCCAGTAGTCTACAGGGTGGGTCTGGGGCCAACGTCCTGACTTTC
TRBJ2-5	-	TRBV7-2	-	CASSFQGRETQYF	TGTGCCAGCAGCTTCCAGGGGAGGGAGACCCAGTACTTC
TRBJ2-5	-	TRBV6-5	-	CASSWGRYQETQYF	TGTGCCAGCAGTTGGGGACGGTATCAAGAGACCCAGTACTTC
TRBJ2-7	few	TRBV19	TRBD1	CASSTGTGYEQYF	TGTGCCAGTAGTACGGGGACAGGGTACGAGCAGTACTTC
TRBJ1-4	few	TRBV5-1	TRBD1	CASSLVPGGEKLFF	TGCGCCAGCAGCTTGGTACCAGGGGGTGAAAAACTGTTTTTT
TRBJ2-1	-	TRBV11-2	-	CASSLEGGVYNEQFF	TGTGCCAGCAGCTTGGAGGGTGGGGTCTACAATGAGCAGTTCTTC
TRBJ1-5	-	TRBV6-5	-	CASSYLNQPQHF	TGTGCCAGCAGTTATCTAAATCAGCCCCAGCATTTT
TRBJ1-4	-	TRBV9	-	CASSTWDIPRGEKLFF	TGTGCCAGCAGCACCTGGGACATCCCAAGGGGGGAAAAACTGTTTTTT
TRBJ2-7	-	TRBV9	TRBD2	CASSSQLAGISYEQYF	TGTGCCAGCAGCTCCCAACTAGCGGGGATCTCCTACGAGCAGTACTTC
TRBJ2-6	-	TRBV9	TRBD1	CASSGVGQGYSGANVLTF	TGTGCCAGCAGCGGAGTGGGACAGGGGTACTCTGGGGCCAACGTCCTGACTTTC
TRBJ1-1	-	TRBV4-2	-	CASSQEEGMNTEAFF	TGTGCCAGCAGCCAAGAAGAGGGTATGAACACTGAAGCTTTCTTT
TRBJ1-2	-	TRBV20-1	-	CSAKYYGYTF	TGCAGTGCTAAGTACTATGGCTACACCTTC
TRBJ2-7	-	TRBV12-5	-	CASGYGQPYDEQYF	TGTGCTAGTGGTTACGGACAGCCTTACGACGAGCAGTACTTC
TRBJ2-1	-	TRBV7-4	-	CASSSNWDYNEQFF	TGTGCCAGCAGCTCGAATTGGGACTACAATGAGCAGTTCTTC
TRBJ2-5	-	TRBV13	TRBD1	CASSLRTGVQETQYF	TGTGCCAGCAGCCTACGGACAGGGGTCCAAGAGACCCAGTACTTC
TRBJ1-5	few	TRBV10-2	TRBD1	CASSEGTANQPQHF	TGCGCCAGCAGTGAAGGGACAGCGAATCAGCCCCAGCATTTT
TRBJ2-2	-	TRBV7-8	TRBD2	CASSLVAGAGTGELFF	TGTGCCAGCAGCTTAGTAGCGGGGGCAGGCACCGGGGAGCTGTTTTTT
TRBJ1-2	once	TRBV5-5	-	CASTSAGGYGYTF	TGTGCCAGCACCTCGGCGGGGGGCTATGGCTACACCTTC
TRBJ2-1	-	TRBV2	TRBD2	CASSAWTSGALIDEQFF	TGTGCCAGCAGTGCATGGACTAGCGGGGCGTTGATCGATGAGCAGTTCTTC
TRBJ1-2	-	TRBV18	-	CASSQGTGTDYGYTF	TGTGCCAGCTCACAGGGGACGGGAACGGACTATGGCTACACCTTC
TRBJ2-7	-	TRBV27	-	CASSSRVPEWSEQYF	TGTGCCAGCAGTAGCCGGGTTCCCGAGTGGTCCGAGCAGTACTTC
TRBJ1-1	-	TRBV5-1	TRBD1	CASSGQGTDTEAFF	TGCGCCAGCAGCGGACAGGGGACCGACACTGAAGCTTTCTTT
TRBJ2-7	-	TRBV18	-	CASSPGPTDREQYF	TGTGCCAGCTCACCGGGCCCCACGGATCGGGAGCAGTACTTC
TRBJ2-7	-	TRBV2	-	CASSDTSYEQYF	TGTGCCAGCAGTGACACGTCCTACGAGCAGTACTTC
TRBJ1-6	-	TRBV6-1	TRBD1	CAMRQGINSPLHF	TGTGCCATGCGACAGGGGATTAATTCACCCCTCCACTTT
TRBJ2-7	-	TRBV7-8	-	CASSPVTDSYEPTYEQYF	TGTGCCAGCAGCCCTGTTACGGACAGCTACGAGCCCACCTACGAGCAGTACTTC
TRBJ2-7	-	TRBV5-8	-	CASSQGGGPSYEQYF	TGCGCCAGCAGCCAAGGGGGGGGGCCCTCCTACGAGCAGTACTTC
TRBJ1-3	-	TRBV19	-	CASSTETSSGNTIYF	TGTGCCAGTAGCACAGAGACAAGCTCTGGAAACACCATATATTTT
TRBJ2-3	once	TRBV30	-	CAGLRGDTQYF	TGTGCCGGTTTAAGAGGTGATACGCAGTATTTT
TRBJ1-1	-	TRBV11-2	-	CASSIGGNTEAFF	TGTGCCAGCAGCATCGGAGGGAACACTGAAGCTTTCTTT
TRBJ2-4	-	TRBV15	-	CATSRVMEGIQYF	TGTGCCACCAGCAGAGTGATGGAGGGCATTCAGTACTTC
TRBJ2-7	-	TRBV14	-	CASSQRGTSYEQYF	TGTGCCAGCAGCCAAAGGGGCACGTCCTACGAGCAGTACTTC
TRBJ2-3	few	TRBV6-4	TRBD2	CASSVTSGSTDTQYF	TGTGCCAGCAGTGTTACTAGCGGGAGCACAGATACGCAGTATTTT
TRBJ1-6	-	TRBV6-5	-	CASGLGILDSPLHF	TGTGCCAGCGGTCTGGGTATTTTAGATTCACCCCTCCACTTT
TRBJ1-2	-	TRBV15	TRBD1	CATSRGGTGYEGYTF	TGTGCCACCAGCAGGGGTGGGACAGGGTATGAAGGCTACACCTTC
TRBJ2-7	-	TRBV7-9	TRBD1	CASTPRRDRSSYEQYF	TGTGCCAGCACCCCACGCCGGGACAGGAGCTCCTACGAGCAGTACTTC
TRBJ2-3	once	TRBV9	-	CASSVSPSEAATQYF	TGTGCCAGCAGCGTATCCCCTAGCGAGGCAGCTACGCAGTATTTT
TRBJ1-2	-	TRBV29-1	-	CSVAPGPDYGYTF	TGCAGCGTTGCTCCCGGGCCTGATTATGGCTACACCTTC
TRBJ2-1	-	TRBV5-1	-	CASSLDGAMPGEQFF	TGCGCCAGCAGCTTGGACGGGGCCATGCCTGGTGAGCAGTTCTTC
TRBJ2-3	-	TRBV18	-	CASSPERATDTQYF	TGTGCCAGCTCACCAGAGCGGGCGACAGATACGCAGTATTTT
TRBJ1-2	-	TRBV29-1	-	CSDWRGGGYTF	TGCAGCGACTGGAGAGGGGGTGGCTACACCTTC
TRBJ1-5	-	TRBV6-6	-	CSTTETSNQPQHF	TGTTCCACGACAGAGACTAGCAATCAGCCCCAGCATTTT
TRBJ1-5	-	TRBV18	-	CASSPAGKGNQPQHF	TGTGCCAGCTCACCTGCAGGGAAGGGCAATCAGCCCCAGCATTTT
TRBJ1-1	-	TRBV15	TRBD1	CATSGTGNTEAFF	TGTGCCACCAGCGGGACAGGGAACACTGAAGCTTTCTTT
TRBJ2-3	-	TRBV5-4	TRBD1	CASSFGDRVYTQYF	TGTGCCAGCAGCTTTGGTGACAGGGTATATACGCAGTATTTT
TRBJ2-3	-	TRBV5-6	TRBD2	CASSLSAGVADTQYF	TGTGCCAGCAGCTTATCAGCGGGAGTGGCAGATACGCAGTATTTT
TRBJ2-5	-	TRBV13	-	CASSFRPGHQETQYF	TGTGCCAGCAGCTTTCGCCCGGGACACCAAGAGACCCAGTACTTC
TRBJ1-1	-	TRBV12-5	TRBD1	CASGGQGLGTEAFF	TGTGCTAGTGGTGGACAGGGGCTGGGCACTGAAGCTTTCTTT
TRBJ2-3	-	TRBV10-3	-	CAISEGEDTQYF	TGTGCCATCAGTGAAGGGGAAGATACGCAGTATTTT
TRBJ1-2	once	TRBV30	-	CAWKGEYSYGYTF	TGTGCCTGGAAAGGGGAGTACTCCTATGGCTACACCTTC
TRBJ2-1	-	TRBV27	-	CASSSGPRGREQFF	TGTGCCAGCAGTTCGGGACCTCGAGGGCGGGAGCAGTTCTTC
TRBJ2-5	-	TRBV7-7	-	CASSWGGLETQYF	TGTGCCAGCAGCTGGGGGGGGCTAGAGACCCAGTACTTC
TRBJ1-3	-	TRBV5-8	-	CASSLSVGATGNTIYF	TGTGCCAGCAGCTTGTCCGTCGGGGCAACTGGAAACACCATATATTTT
TRBJ1-1	-	TRBV19	-	CASSIDLASRTTEAFF	TGTGCCAGTAGTATAGATCTGGCCAGTCGGACCACTGAAGCTTTCTTT
TRBJ1-1	-	TRBV2	-	CASNLGMGTEAFF	TGTGCCAGCAATTTGGGGATGGGGACTGAAGCTTTCTTT
TRBJ2-7	-	TRBV27	TRBD2	CASSLSGGAGSYEQYF	TGTGCCAGCAGTTTATCCGGGGGGGCAGGCTCCTACGAGCAGTACTTC
TRBJ2-7	once	TRBV11-2	-	CASRVTSDSYEQYF	TGTGCCAGCAGAGTGACTAGTGATTCCTACGAGCAGTACTTC
TRBJ2-1	-	TRBV4-1	-	CASSQYLVGVNEQFF	TGCGCCAGCAGCCAATATCTTGTAGGGGTGAATGAGCAGTTCTTC
TRBJ1-1	-	TRBV6-5	-	CASSYSRGIEAFF	TGTGCCAGCAGTTACTCCAGGGGTATTGAAGCTTTCTTT